This T cell receptor beta chain came from a study of OX40 agonist ivuxolimab in advanced cancers. The germline gives CDR1 KGHSH, CDR2 LQKENI. The V end was cut by 0 bases, the J end by 6 bases, with 5 bases between. The CDR3 contains 12 residues. This table comes from immunoSEQ multiplex PCR, and its TCRdb copy is limited to in-frame clones, with some not included. This sample has 84,000 or so clones, with about 88% found just once. Sample: CD4+ or CD8+ T cells sorted from blood, taken in a trial of the OX40 agonist ivuxolimab. This clonotype was obtained from an adult with an advanced solid tumor such as melanoma, head and neck, liver or kidney cancer. The chain uses TRBV18 and TRBJ2-5; D gene uncertain. DNA for the CDR3: TGTGCCAGCTCACCACCGGGCCAGACCCAGTACTTC. Translation: CASSPPGQTQYF.